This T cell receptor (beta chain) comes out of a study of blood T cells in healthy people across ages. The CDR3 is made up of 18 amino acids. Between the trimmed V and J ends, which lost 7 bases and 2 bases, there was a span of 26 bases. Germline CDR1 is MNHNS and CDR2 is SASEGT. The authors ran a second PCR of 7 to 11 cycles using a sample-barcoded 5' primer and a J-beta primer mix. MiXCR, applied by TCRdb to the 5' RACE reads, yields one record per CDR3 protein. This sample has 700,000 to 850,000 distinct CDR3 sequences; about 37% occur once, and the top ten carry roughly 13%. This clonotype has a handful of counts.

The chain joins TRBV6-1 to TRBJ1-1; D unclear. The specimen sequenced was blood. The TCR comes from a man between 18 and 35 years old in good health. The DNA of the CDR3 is TGTGCCAGCACCTCCGGAAACACCGGTGGTGAAGCTAACACTGAAGCTTTCTTT. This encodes CASTSGNTGGEANTEAFF.